These 30 T cell receptor beta chains were sequenced from one sample in a study of cytomegalovirus exposure and HLA in healthy donors. It was with 60 Vbeta and 13 Jbeta primers that the PCR ran. The repertoire was sequenced with immunoSEQ multiplex PCR; TCRdb's copy has only in-frame clones and lacks some. The ten top clones account for around 3.9%, within a sample of more than 100,000 clones. The sequenced sample was PBMCs. Receptors were obtained from a man younger than 30 in good health and CMV-seronegative.

The chain combines TRBV6-5 with TRBJ1-1; D may be TRBD1 (5 bases). This CDR3 has 15 residues. Germline V gene data show CDR1 as MNHEY and CDR2 as SVGAGI. V was trimmed by 4 bases and J by 4 bases, leaving 16 bases between them. Here the CDR3 reads CASSSRGGGFTEAFF. CDR3 DNA: TGTGCCAGCAGTTCGCGAGGTGGGGGGTTCACTGAAGCTTTCTTT.

The rearrangement joins TRBV5-5 to TRBJ1-4; 9 bases map to TRBD1. The germline V gene has CDR1 SGHKS and CDR2 YYEKEE (reference sequence). The CDR3 loop spans 16 amino acids. The ends lost 0 bases at V and 8 bases at J; junction bases unmatched: 8. CDR3 region: CASSLGVTGGQEKLFF. The CDR3, as DNA: TGTGCCAGCAGCTTGGGGGTTACAGGGGGCCAGGAAAAACTGTTTTTT.

This sequence joins TRBV7-6 and TRBJ2-7; TRBD2 matches 8 bases. CDR3 length: 16 amino acids. V trimming: 5 bases; J trimming: 3 bases; junction bases outside the gene matches: 12. CDR1 SGHVS and CDR2 FNYEAQ come from the germline V gene. CDR3 in amino acids: CASSPLPPSGSYEQYF. For the CDR3, the DNA is TGTGCCAGCAGCCCTCTTCCTCCCAGCGGGAGCTACGAGCAGTACTTC.

This chain joins TRBV6-5 and TRBJ2-7; TRBD1 is a possible D gene (6 bases). Germline V gene sequence: CDR1 MNHEY, CDR2 SVGAGI. V was trimmed by 3 bases and J by 1 base, leaving 7 bases between them. The CDR3 runs to 13 residues. The DNA of the CDR3 is TGTGCCAGCAGTTATGGACAGTCCTACGAGCAGTACTTC. Amino acid sequence: CASSYGQSYEQYF.

The rearrangement joins TRBV11-2 to TRBJ2-7, with 10 positions matching TRBD1. This CDR3 comprises 15 residues. V lost 8 bases and J lost 7; bases outside the gene matches: 14. Germline CDR1 reads SGHAT; CDR2 reads FQNNGV. The CDR3 here is CASVPIDRGRVEQYF. The CDR3 DNA sequence: TGTGCCAGCGTCCCGATAGACAGGGGGCGAGTGGAGCAGTACTTC.

The chain recombines TRBV7-9 with TRBJ1-4, with D maybe TRBD1 (5 bases). CDR1 is SEHNR, CDR2 FQNEAQ, per germline (reference sequence). Trimming stripped 1 base from V and 8 bases from J, with 14 bases between. The CDR3 extends over 15 amino acids. CDR3 residues: CASSLDGGMREKLFF. The CDR3 region has the DNA TGTGCCAGCAGCTTAGATGGGGGGATGCGGGAAAAACTGTTTTTT. Full variable domain (missing parts from reference TRBV7-9 and TRBJ1-4): DTGVSQNPRHKITKRGQNVTFRCDPISEHNRLYWYRQTLGQGPEFLTYFQNEAQLEKSRLLSDRFSAERPKGSFSTLEIQRTEQGDSAMYLCASSLDGGMREKLFFGSGTQLSVL.

V gene TRBV11-2 combines with J gene TRBJ1-2, with TRBD1 as a possible D gene (6 bases). The CDR3 length is 12 residues. From germline, CDR1 is SGHAT and CDR2 FQNNGV. Trimming took off 2 bases at V and 6 bases at J, with 7 bases between the two ends. The CDR3 here is CASSLYRDGYTF. For the CDR3, the DNA is TGTGCCAGCAGCTTATACAGGGATGGCTACACCTTC.

V is TRBV15 and J is TRBJ2-7, with TRBD2 identical over 7 bases. The CDR3 runs 13 residues. Germline V gives CDR1 LNHNV, CDR2 YYDKDF (reference sequence). Trimming took 8 bases from V and 3 from J; bases not matched to a gene: 7. This CDR3 is CATSRDYIYEQYF. CDR3 nucleotides: TGTGCCACCTCCCGGGACTACATCTACGAGCAGTACTTC. The whole variable domain, remainder taken from reference TRBV15 and TRBJ2-7, is DAMVIQNPRYQVTQFGKPVTLSCSQTLNHNVMYWYQQKSSQAPKLLFHYYDKDFNNEADTPDNFQSRRPNTSFCFLDIRSPGLGDTAMYLCATSRDYIYEQYFGPGTRLTVT.

The chain employs TRBV4-2 and TRBJ2-3; maybe TRBD1 (5 bases). Trimming removed 0 bases at V and 4 bases at J, with 8 bases between. There are 14 residues in the CDR3. Germline V gene sequence: CDR1 LGHNA, CDR2 YNFKEQ. The CDR3 bases are TGTGCCAGCAGCCAAGATGTAGGGGCAGATACGCAGTATTTT. Translation: CASSQDVGADTQYF.

The chain carries TRBV7-8 and TRBJ1-3; the D is unclear. The CDR3 consists of 15 residues. V lost 5 bases, J lost 0 bases, and 11 bases lay in between. The germline CDR1 and CDR2 sequences are SGHVS and FQNEAQ. The CDR3 nucleotides are TGTGCCAGCAGCCCTGTTTGGAGCTCTGGAAACACCATATATTTT. This codes for CASSPVWSSGNTIYF.

This chain joins TRBV18 and TRBJ1-1, with no clear D. Germline assignment: CDR1 KGHSH and CDR2 LQKENI. The CDR3 is 16 amino acids. Trimming left V 0 bases short and J 4 bases short, with 15 bases between. The CDR3 DNA follows: TGTGCCAGCTCACCACCGCGGGGTGGTGGGAGCACTGAAGCTTTCTTT. Protein sequence: CASSPPRGGGSTEAFF.

V usage is TRBV5-1 and J usage is TRBJ2-7, with 11 bases fitting TRBD2. V was pared by 1 base and J by 3 bases, with 3 bases of the junction left unmatched. The germline V gene encodes CDR1 SGHRS and CDR2 YFSETQ. CDR3 size: 15 residues. This CDR3 is CASSLSGTSGYEQYF. The CDR3 DNA is TGCGCCAGCAGCTTGAGCGGGACTAGCGGCTACGAGCAGTACTTC.

This chain uses TRBV6-4 with TRBJ2-3, with 7 positions matching TRBD1. The V segment lost 6 bases and the J segment 1 base; nucleotides outside the gene matches: 4. This CDR3 spans 14 amino acids. Germline-derived CDR1 and CDR2 are MRHNA and SNTAGT. In DNA form, the CDR3 reads TGTGCCAGCAGCCCTACAGGGGGCACAGATACGCAGTATTTT. Amino acids: CASSPTGGTDTQYF.

With regard to this clone: The identical CDR3 is also encoded by other nucleotide sequences in the sample. The chain uses TRBV5-6 and TRBJ2-2, with D possibly matching TRBD2 (5 bases). The CDR3 consists of 14 residues. Germline V gives CDR1 SGHDT, CDR2 YYEEEE. V was trimmed by 2 bases and J by 1 base, leaving 6 bases between them. Written as DNA, the CDR3 is TGTGCCAGCAGCTTCACTAGGAACACCGGGGAGCTGTTTTTT. Residues: CASSFTRNTGELFF.

The CDR3, as DNA: TGTGCCACCTTGGTTGGGGAGGGAAGGGACGGGGAGCTGTTTTTT. Translating it yields CATLVGEGRDGELFF. J is TRBJ2-2 and V is TRBV25-1; 7 bases map to TRBD2. The CDR3 totals 15 residues. Looked up from germline, CDR1 is MGHDK and CDR2 is SYGVNS. With V trimmed by 10 bases and J by 7 bases, 15 bases remained unmatched.

This sequence joins TRBV6-1 and TRBJ1-4; no clear D gene. Germline-derived CDR1 and CDR2 are MNHNS and SASEGT. This CDR3 is 13 amino acids long. The V gene lost 7 bases and the J gene lost 2 bases, with 8 bases spanning the gap. For the CDR3, the DNA is TGTGCCAGCATCGTAGATACTAATGAAAAACTGTTTTTT. Translation gives CASIVDTNEKLFF.

The rearrangement uses TRBV6-5 and TRBJ1-2; D possibly corresponds to TRBD1 (6 bases). V was clipped by 4 bases and J by 8 bases, with 14 bases between them. The CDR3 is 13 amino acids. CDR1 MNHEY and CDR2 SVGAGI come from the germline V gene. The CDR3 DNA reads as TGTGCCAGCAGTTCAACACAGGGTAAAGGCTACACCTTC. Translation: CASSSTQGKGYTF.

This chain joins TRBV7-6 and TRBJ2-2; a possible D gene is TRBD2 (6 bases). This CDR3 comprises 16 residues. Per the germline V gene, CDR1 is SGHVS and CDR2 is FNYEAQ. Deletions cut 1 base from V and 1 base from J, with 10 bases between. CDR3 amino acids: CASSLGAGKNTGELFF. The CDR3 nucleotides are TGTGCCAGCAGCTTAGGTGCGGGAAAGAACACCGGGGAGCTGTTTTTT.

This chain connects TRBV6-1 to TRBJ1-5, with D unclear. The V end was cut by 1 base, the J end by 2 bases, with 15 bases between. The germline gives CDR1 MNHNS, CDR2 SASEGT. This CDR3 is built from 17 residues. CDR3 sequence: CASSEVSRGGGNQPQHF. The DNA of the CDR3 is TGTGCCAGCAGTGAAGTATCTCGGGGTGGTGGCAATCAGCCCCAGCATTTT.

The chain couples TRBV6-1 to TRBJ2-3, with 12 nucleotides matching TRBD2. Germline V lookup: CDR1 MNHNS, CDR2 SASEGT. After removal of 0 bases from V and 0 bases from J, the junction contained 1 base not matched to a gene. This CDR3 comprises 17 residues. The CDR3 protein is CASSEALAGGSTDTQYF. For the CDR3, the DNA is TGTGCCAGCAGTGAAGCACTAGCGGGGGGTAGCACAGATACGCAGTATTTT.

The chain couples TRBV2 to TRBJ1-5, with a tentative D call TRBD1 (6 bases). Per the germline V gene, CDR1 is SNHLY and CDR2 is FYNNEI. The V gene lost 5 bases and the J gene lost 1 base, with 12 bases spanning the gap. The CDR3 runs to 15 residues. The CDR3: CASSSEGQSNQPQHF. CDR3 nucleotide sequence: TGTGCCAGCAGTTCCGAAGGACAGAGCAATCAGCCCCAGCATTTT.

The genes are TRBV9 and TRBJ1-1, with 11 bases aligning to TRBD1. Looked up from germline, CDR1 is SGDLS and CDR2 is YYNGEE. The V and J ends lost 3 bases and 5 bases, in that order; junction bases with no gene match: 9. There are 16 residues in the CDR3. CDR3 amino acids: CASSASWTGGVTEAFF. As DNA, the CDR3 is TGTGCCAGCAGCGCGTCTTGGACAGGGGGCGTGACTGAAGCTTTCTTT.

The chain employs TRBV6-5 and TRBJ1-2, with D maybe TRBD1 (5 bases). Deletions cut 6 bases from V and 4 bases from J, with 12 bases between. Germline CDR1 is MNHEY and CDR2 is SVGAGI. The CDR3 consists of 13 residues. CDR3 protein: CASSQGLLYGYTF. The CDR3 coding sequence is TGTGCCAGCAGCCAGGGACTGCTCTATGGCTACACCTTC.

This chain uses TRBV7-9 with TRBJ2-3; 8 bases agree with TRBD2. The CDR3 contains 15 residues. The trim removed 6 bases at V and 2 bases at J, leaving 7 bases unmatched. The germline V gene encodes CDR1 SEHNR and CDR2 FQNEAQ (reference sequence). CDR3 sequence reads: CASRPSGWDTDTQYF. The CDR3 DNA reads TGTGCCAGCAGACCTAGCGGGTGGGACACAGATACGCAGTATTTT.

The J gene is TRBJ2-1, the V gene TRBV25-1, with D possibly TRBD2 on 6 matching bases. The V end lost 0 bases, the J end lost 2 bases, and 11 bases lay between the germline ends. Per the germline V gene, CDR1 is MGHDK and CDR2 is SYGVNS. The CDR3 runs to 16 residues. As DNA, the CDR3 is TGTGCCAGCAGTGAATACGGAGTAGCGGCCTACAATGAGCAGTTCTTC. This encodes CASSEYGVAAYNEQFF.

The rearrangement joins TRBV9 to TRBJ2-7; TRBD1 matches 9 bases. This CDR3 contains 15 residues. The V and J ends lost 4 bases and 1 base, in that order; junction bases with no gene match: 6. In germline, CDR1 is SGDLS, CDR2 YYNGEE. The CDR3 spells CASSQGQGKSYEQYF. The CDR3 coding sequence is TGTGCCAGCAGCCAGGGACAGGGTAAATCCTACGAGCAGTACTTC. The full variable domain, in which reference TRBV9 and TRBJ2-7 provide the parts outside the CDR3, is DSGVTQTPKHLITATGQRVTLRCSPRSGDLSVYWYQQSLDQGLQFLIQYYNGEERAKGNILERFSAQQFPDLHSELNLSSLELGDSALYFCASSQGQGKSYEQYFGPGTRLTVT.

The rearrangement joins TRBV7-8 to TRBJ1-1; no clear D gene. This CDR3 is built from 15 residues. In germline, CDR1 is SGHVS, CDR2 FQNEAQ. V gave up 0 bases and J gave up 1 base, with 9 bases separating them. Here the CDR3 reads CASSLALGANTEAFF. Here the CDR3 DNA reads TGTGCCAGCAGCTTAGCGCTTGGAGCGAACACTGAAGCTTTCTTT.

The chain carries TRBV7-2 and TRBJ2-7; TRBD2 aligns across 7 bases. The V and J ends lost 6 bases and 2 bases, in that order; junction bases with no gene match: 13. Germline-derived CDR1 and CDR2 are SGHTA and FQGNSA. CDR3 size: 16 residues. CDR3 amino acids: CASSRKESGGPYEQYF. CDR3 DNA: TGTGCCAGCAGTCGCAAAGAATCGGGAGGCCCCTACGAGCAGTACTTC.

This sequence joins TRBV19 and TRBJ2-7; 8 positions agree with TRBD2. Trimming cost V 9 bases and J 3 bases; bases outside gene matches: 10. CDR3 length: 14 residues. Germline CDR1 LNHDA, CDR2 SQIVND (reference sequence). Here the CDR3 DNA reads TGTGCCAGCCGGGGCGGGGGGACCTACTACGAGCAGTACTTC. Its protein is CASRGGGTYYEQYF.

The chain has TRBV5-1 and TRBJ2-7; 7 bases fit TRBD1. This CDR3 is built from 14 residues. Trimming cost V 3 bases and J 4 bases; bases outside gene matches: 7. The germline CDR1 and CDR2 sequences are SGHRS and YFSETQ. The CDR3, as DNA: TGCGCCAGCAGCTCAGGGGGAATCCCATACGAGCAGTACTTC. Protein: CASSSGGIPYEQYF.